The 13 T cell receptor beta chains listed next were all sequenced from one sample in a study of T-cell memory formation after mild COVID-19. MiXCR, applied by TCRdb to the 5' RACE reads, yields one record per CDR3 protein. The sample lists some 350,000 distinct CDR3 sequences, roughly 15% seen once, with 20% to 25% in the top ten. Sequencing used PBMCs or a T cell subset sorted from them (not recorded which). Receptor source: a man younger than 35 who had mild COVID-19 (a few samples of this study predate the infection). Cell type and time point are not known.

In this sample, this clonotype turned up a few times. The V gene is TRBV6-2 or TRBV6-3, the J gene TRBJ2-3; TRBD1 might be the D (6 bases). V dropped 3 bases and J dropped 7 bases, with 14 bases sitting between them. CDR1 is MNHEY, CDR2 SVGEGT, per germline. The CDR3 contains 14 residues. The CDR3 DNA reads TGTGCCAGCAGTTATGGGAACAGGGCAAATACGCAGTATTTT. The encoded protein is CASSYGNRANTQYF.

The chain recombines TRBV12-3 or TRBV12-4 with TRBJ1-5, with TRBD1 matching 11 bases. The CDR3 spans 15 residues. The V segment lost 0 bases and the J segment 6 bases; nucleotides outside the gene matches: 1. CDR3 region: CASSLAGQGGQPQHF. Here the CDR3 DNA reads TGTGCCAGCAGTTTAGCGGGACAGGGGGGTCAGCCCCAGCATTTT.

The V gene is TRBV18, the J gene TRBJ1-2; D possibly corresponds to TRBD1 (5 bases). V gave up 1 base and J gave up 6 bases, with 12 bases separating them. The CDR3 runs to 14 residues. The V gene's germline CDR1 is KGHSH and CDR2 LQKENI. In DNA, the CDR3 is TGTGCCAGCTCACCACTATTAGGGGACCATGGCTACACCTTC. Encoded protein: CASSPLLGDHGYTF.

The chain carries TRBV20-1 and TRBJ2-2, with TRBD1 matching over 7 bases. The CDR3 has 16 amino acids. V lost 0 bases and J lost 3; bases outside the gene matches: 7. The V gene's germline CDR1 is DFQATT and CDR2 SNEGSKA (reference sequence). The CDR3 reads CSARDPGGRDTGELFF. The CDR3 DNA follows: TGCAGTGCTAGAGACCCAGGGGGAAGGGACACCGGGGAGCTGTTTTTT.

The chain employs TRBV6-6 and TRBJ2-7; D gene unclear. Trimming stripped 3 bases from V and 1 base from J, with 16 bases between. CDR3 length equals 16 residues. Looked up from germline, CDR1 is MNHNY and CDR2 is SVGAGI (reference sequence). Here the CDR3 DNA reads TGTGCCAGCAGTTATGTCCCCGGGCTGTCTTCCTACGAGCAGTACTTC. This encodes CASSYVPGLSSYEQYF.

The chain couples TRBV20-1 to TRBJ2-1; 7 bases agree with TRBD2. The trim removed 6 bases at V and 4 bases at J, leaving 12 bases unmatched. In germline, CDR1 is DFQATT, CDR2 SNEGSKA (reference sequence). The CDR3 consists of 15 residues. CDR3: CSAYTRGAGYNEQFF. In DNA, the CDR3 is TGCAGTGCCTACACCCGAGGAGCGGGGTACAATGAGCAGTTCTTC.

V and J are TRBV5-1 and TRBJ1-5, with 10 bases matching TRBD1. This CDR3 has 17 amino acids. Germline V gene data show CDR1 as SGHRS and CDR2 as YFSETQ. V was clipped by 7 bases and J by 4 bases; unmatched bases: 14. CDR3 nucleotide sequence: TGCGCCAGCTTCCCCGGGACAGGGGAGGTAAGGAATCAGCCCCAGCATTTT. This gives the protein CASFPGTGEVRNQPQHF.

There are a few counts of this clonotype. This chain connects TRBV14 to TRBJ1-6; perhaps TRBD1 as D (5 bases). CDR1 and CDR2 (germline): SGHDN, FVKESK. This CDR3 region has 18 residues. Trimming left V 2 bases short and J 7 bases short, with 21 bases between. DNA of the CDR3: TGTGCCAGCAGCCAATCTCCTGGGCGGGGGGGTCGGAATTCACCCCTCCACTTT. Translated: CASSQSPGRGGRNSPLHF.

This clonotype was counted only a few times. The rearrangement uses TRBV12-3 or TRBV12-4 and TRBJ1-1; no reliable D call. V gave up 5 bases and J gave up 8 bases, with 9 bases separating them. This CDR3 is 11 amino acids long. In DNA, the CDR3 is TGTGCCAGCAGTCCGGTGGGGGAAGCTTTCTTT. Its translation: CASSPVGEAFF.

This chain joins TRBV7-9 and TRBJ2-1; 10 bases are shared with TRBD2. Germline-derived CDR1 and CDR2 are SEHNR and FQNEAQ (reference sequence). J was trimmed by 6 bases and V by 5 bases; bases with no gene match: 10. The CDR3 spans 16 residues. The CDR3 is CASSQGLATISNEQFF. The CDR3 region has the DNA TGTGCCAGCAGCCAGGGACTAGCGACCATTAGCAATGAGCAGTTCTTC.

In its sample, this clonotype was seen a few times. The chain combines TRBV7-3 with TRBJ2-1; TRBD2 matches at 9 bases. The CDR3 has 15 residues. The V gene's germline CDR1 is SGHTA and CDR2 FQGTGA. Losses at the gene ends were 5 bases for V and 8 bases for J; bases not matched to a gene: 10. The CDR3 DNA is TGTGCCAGCAGCCCCCGGCGCGGGGGGGGCTATGAGCAGTTCTTC. Translating gives CASSPRRGGGYEQFF.

In DNA form, the CDR3 reads TGCGCCAGCAGCCTCTCTCGCCAGCGGGGGGGCAGTGAGCAGTTCTTC. Translation: CASSLSRQRGGSEQFF. J is TRBJ2-1 and V is TRBV4-3, with 10 bases lining up with TRBD2. The V and J ends lost 4 bases and 9 bases, in that order; junction bases with no gene match: 12. Germline CDR1 is LGHNA and CDR2 is YSLEER. CDR3 size: 16 residues.

Only a few counts were recorded for this clonotype. V gene TRBV7-2 combines with J gene TRBJ2-2; a weak D match, TRBD2 (5 bases). Between the trimmed V and J ends, which lost 5 bases and 6 bases, there was a span of 13 bases. The CDR3 is 14 amino acids. Germline V CDR1 and CDR2: SGHTA, FQGNSA. CDR3 loop: CASSTSGGSGELFF. The CDR3 DNA reads as TGTGCCAGCAGCACCTCCGGCGGGTCCGGGGAGCTGTTTTTT.